Detailed here is one TCR beta chain. Some clones are missing from TCRdb's copy, which holds only in-frame ones; the method was immunoSEQ multiplex PCR. The sample consists of under 300,000 clones, about 83% of them appearing once. CDR3 size: 16 residues. CDR1 ENHRY and CDR2 SYGVKD come from the germline V gene. J lost 4 bases, V lost 3 bases, and 8 bases had no gene match. This specimen comes from a study of blood T cell repertoires in COVID-19. Looking at the study overall: The origin of the acute and convalescent COVID-19 samples was the United States, Italy and Spain.

V is TRBV10-3 and J is TRBJ1-2, with 10 bases aligning to TRBD1. Sequenced: peripheral blood. The TCR originated in a human donor in a cohort sampled during active COVID-19. CDR3 DNA: TGTGCCATCAGTGATTTCAGACAGGGGGCGAGCTATGGCTACACCTTC. The encoded protein is CAISDFRQGASYGYTF.